Below, 14 T cell receptor beta chains from the same sample are listed, as sequenced in a study of cytomegalovirus exposure and HLA in healthy donors. Use of 60 Vbeta and 13 Jbeta primers characterized the PCR. Clones were read by immunoSEQ multiplex PCR, and TCRdb kept only the in-frame ones, dropping some. The table has about 100,000 clones, about 80% seen once. The specimen was PBMCs. All receptors derive from a man in his forties in good health and CMV-seronegative.

The CDR3 sequence: CASSPGQTNTGELFF. As DNA, the CDR3 is TGCGCCAGCAGCCCGGGACAAACGAACACCGGGGAGCTGTTTTTT. J is TRBJ2-2 and V is TRBV5-1, with D possibly TRBD1 on 6 matching bases. The germline gives CDR1 SGHRS, CDR2 YFSETQ. The CDR3 runs to 15 residues. The V gene lost 4 bases and the J gene lost 0 bases, with 10 bases spanning the gap.

The chain links TRBV5-1 to TRBJ1-1; maybe TRBD1 (5 bases). V lost 4 bases and J lost 4, with 14 bases in between. This CDR3 spans 14 amino acids. The germline V gene encodes CDR1 SGHRS and CDR2 YFSETQ. The DNA for the CDR3 is TGCGCCAGCAGCATCCATGGGGCTGTCACTGAAGCTTTCTTT. It is translated as CASSIHGAVTEAFF.

The chain has TRBV9 and TRBJ2-5, with 10 bases lining up with TRBD2. This CDR3 contains 17 residues. Germline V gene lookup returns CDR1 SGDLS and CDR2 YYNGEE. The junction had 8 bases not matched to a gene; V was cut back by 3 bases and J by 0 bases. CDR3 loop: CASSEGDSGRYQETQYF. DNA of the CDR3: TGTGCCAGCAGCGAAGGGGATAGCGGGAGGTACCAAGAGACCCAGTACTTC.

The chain links TRBV6-5 to TRBJ1-6; tentative D call: TRBD1 (6 bases). Trimming pared 7 bases from V and 0 bases from J, leaving 10 bases between. Germline loops: CDR1 MNHEY, CDR2 SVGAGI. The CDR3 extends over 15 amino acids. The CDR3 reads CASTMDSSYNSPLHF. The CDR3 DNA is TGTGCCAGCACTATGGACAGCTCCTATAATTCACCCCTCCACTTT.

This chain joins TRBV6-5 and TRBJ2-2; 9 nucleotides agree with TRBD1. The CDR3 extends over 16 amino acids. CDR1 and CDR2 (germline): MNHEY, SVGAGI. J gave up 6 bases and V 2 bases, and 7 bases lay outside the gene matches. CDR3 region: CASSYPGQGGAGELFF. In nucleotides, the CDR3 is TGTGCCAGCAGTTACCCGGGACAGGGCGGCGCCGGGGAGCTGTTTTTT.

The J gene is TRBJ2-7, the V gene TRBV27, with TRBD1 identical over 8 bases. With V trimmed by 6 bases and J by 2 bases, 6 bases remained unmatched. There are 14 residues in the CDR3. The germline gives CDR1 MNHEY, CDR2 SMNVEV (reference sequence). The CDR3 DNA follows: TGTGCCAGCAGCCCCGGGACAGGACCCTACGAGCAGTACTTC. Residues: CASSPGTGPYEQYF.

V gene TRBV6-4 combines with J gene TRBJ2-7, with a tentative D call TRBD2 (7 bases). The CDR3 has 14 amino acids. The germline V and J ends were trimmed by 11 bases and 4 bases, with 21 bases remaining between them. Per germline, CDR1 MRHNA and CDR2 SNTAGT. CDR3 nucleotide sequence: TGTGCCTGGGGAGGGGGGAAAAATTCGTACGAGCAGTACGTC. As protein: CAWGGGKNSYEQYV.

V usage is TRBV6-7 and J usage is TRBJ2-7; D is possibly TRBD2 (6 bases). TRBV6-7 is an ORF, with its function uncertain. Trimming cost V 9 bases and J 2 bases, with 11 bases left between them. The CDR3 spans 12 residues. CDR3 protein: CARVGGTYEQYV. Here the CDR3 DNA reads TGTGCCAGGGTTGGGGGGACCTACGAGCAGTACGTC.

This chain links TRBV5-1 with TRBJ2-2, with 9 bases fitting TRBD2. Trimming removed 5 bases from V and 2 bases from J; junction bases left unmatched: 10. Per the germline V gene, CDR1 is SGHRS and CDR2 is YFSETQ. This CDR3 is 17 amino acids long. DNA of the CDR3: TGCGCCAGCAGTGGTTGGTCTAGCGGGACAAACACCGGGGAGCTGTTTTTT. This codes for CASSGWSSGTNTGELFF. Complete variable domain (other parts from reference TRBV5-1 and TRBJ2-2): KAGVTQTPRYLIKTRGQQVTLSCSPISGHRSVSWYQQTPGQGLQFLFEYFSETQRNKGNFPGRFSGRQFSNSRSEMNVSTLELGDSALYLCASSGWSSGTNTGELFFGEGSRLTVL.

With respect to this clone: Other DNA sequences in this specimen translate into the identical CDR3. The J gene is TRBJ1-1, the V gene TRBV30; 9 bases are a match to TRBD1. The CDR3 covers 13 residues. V dropped 1 base and J dropped 4; count of bases not matched to a gene: 1. Germline CDR1 GTSNPN, CDR2 SVGIG (reference sequence). This chain's CDR3 is CAWSGQGGTEAFF. In nucleotides, the CDR3 is TGTGCCTGGAGTGGACAGGGGGGCACTGAAGCTTTCTTT.

This clone has just a few counts. This chain connects TRBV12-5 to TRBJ1-1; D may be TRBD1 (5 bases). V lost 0 bases and J lost 4, with 15 bases in between. The CDR3 length is 16 residues. Germline values: CDR1 LGHNT, CDR2 FRNRAP. CDR3 DNA: TGTGCTAGTGGTTTGGTATTCGGAGGGGTAGGCACTGAAGCTTTCTTT. Protein sequence: CASGLVFGGVGTEAFF.

The J gene is TRBJ1-4, the V gene TRBV7-9; D ambiguous. Germline-derived CDR1 and CDR2 are SEHNR and FQNEAQ (reference sequence). This CDR3 is 13 amino acids long. Deletions cut 3 bases from V and 7 bases from J, with 9 bases between. The CDR3 protein is CASSFRWSEKLFF. The CDR3 DNA reads as TGTGCCAGCAGCTTTCGATGGAGTGAAAAACTGTTTTTT.

Notes on this clone: The same CDR3 also results from other DNA sequences found in this sample. The chain uses TRBV11-2 and TRBJ1-1; 7 nucleotides agree with TRBD1. The CDR3 consists of 15 residues. J lost 1 base, V lost 3 bases, and 5 bases had no gene match. Germline V gene lookup returns CDR1 SGHAT and CDR2 FQNNGV. CDR3 sequence (DNA): TGTGCCAGCAGCTTTCGGGGGACAGCGAACACTGAAGCTTTCTTT. Translating it yields CASSFRGTANTEAFF.

The V call is TRBV6-4, the J call TRBJ1-2, with D possibly being TRBD1 (6 bases). The V and J ends lost 5 bases and 0 bases respectively, with 10 bases between them. The CDR3 is made up of 14 amino acids. CDR1 and CDR2 from the germline V gene are MRHNA and SNTAGT. CDR3 region: CASSQGPPNYGYTF. As DNA, the CDR3 is TGTGCCAGCAGTCAGGGGCCCCCTAACTATGGCTACACCTTC.